Listed below are T cell receptor beta chains from one sample, sequenced in a study of T cell repertoires in cytomegalovirus infection. Their antigens are not known. TCRdb re-called the reads through MiXCR, storing one row per CDR3 protein. The sample contains roughly 150,000 distinct CDR3 sequences, roughly 20% of which appear only once. Material: CD8+ T cells from cultured PBMCs, obtained from culture after CMV antigen stimulation. The source is a human donor in good health (CMV status not recorded). Some clones in this sample may be carry-over from other donors' samples. Each CDR3 is given with its conserved first and last residue.

>TRBV5-5|TRBJ1-1
CASSQAGRQQVNTEAFF
>TRBV6-7|TRBJ2-7
CASSYSRTGGGYEQYF
>TRBV12-3/TRBV12-4|TRBJ2-1
CASSTLLRGLGYNEQFF
>TRBV12-3/TRBV12-4|TRBJ2-1
CASIPSSYNEQFF
>TRBV6-2/TRBV6-3|TRBJ2-7
CASSYVFGTGGRYEQYF
>TRBV7-3|TRBJ2-7
CASSRGGLPSEQYF
>TRBV4-2|TRBJ1-1
CASSQGQMNTEAFF
>TRBV6-2/TRBV6-3|TRBJ2-7
CASRATSDEQYF
>TRBV12-3/TRBV12-4|TRBJ1-5
CASSLTSLNQPQHF
>TRBV10-3|TRBJ2-1
CAISADARDNEQFF
>TRBV11-2|TRBJ2-3
CASSSVLRPSTDTQYF
>TRBV3-1|TRBJ2-1
CASSAPGQGWNEQFF
>TRBV7-8|TRBJ1-2
CASSPQDRDRLFRSYTF
>TRBV6-1|TRBJ2-3
CASSEYVEGATDTQYF
>TRBV7-9|TRBJ2-1
CASSPKGLGSYNEQFF
>TRBV4-3|TRBJ1-2
CASSQDQGTVLYGYTF
>TRBV6-4|TRBJ1-2
CASSDSRGGRYGYTF
>TRBV12-3/TRBV12-4|TRBJ2-3
CASSLVGGASDTQYF
>TRBV7-8|TRBJ2-5
CASSLEARAQETQYF
>TRBV28|TRBJ2-1
CASSPGVSYNEQFF
>TRBV27|TRBJ2-2
CASISEDGELFF
>TRBV27|TRBJ1-5
CASTPRPDSNQPQHF
>TRBV6-5|TRBJ2-3
CASSFTGASTDTQYF
>TRBV7-6|TRBJ1-6
CASSRGSGINSPLHF
>TRBV7-8|TRBJ2-1
CASSRGSNYNEQFF
>TRBV7-9|TRBJ2-7
CASSSWGQSSYEQYF
>TRBV27|TRBJ2-1
CDSSPLSGGYSYNEQFF
>TRBV7-9|TRBJ2-7
CASRTGAFHEQYF
>TRBV6-5|TRBJ2-2
CASSYSSNTGELFF
>TRBV7-2|TRBJ2-7
CASSLAVWLAGDSYEQYF
>TRBV7-2|TRBJ1-2
CASSFYQDRVDYGYTF
>TRBV4-3|TRBJ2-1
CASSQDGPTGLAGEEQFF
>TRBV19|TRBJ1-1
CASSIGGPNTEAFF